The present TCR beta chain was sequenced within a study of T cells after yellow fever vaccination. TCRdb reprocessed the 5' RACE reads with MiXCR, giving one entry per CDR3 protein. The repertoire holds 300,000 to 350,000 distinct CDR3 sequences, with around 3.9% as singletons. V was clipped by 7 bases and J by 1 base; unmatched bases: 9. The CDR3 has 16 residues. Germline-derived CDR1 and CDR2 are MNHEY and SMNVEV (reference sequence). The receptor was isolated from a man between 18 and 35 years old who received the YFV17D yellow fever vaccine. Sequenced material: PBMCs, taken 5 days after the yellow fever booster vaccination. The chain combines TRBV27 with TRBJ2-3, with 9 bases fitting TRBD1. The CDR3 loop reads CASKLYRDRGTDTQYF. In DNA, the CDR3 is TGTGCCAGCAAATTATACCGGGACAGGGGCACAGATACGCAGTATTTT.